This T cell receptor (beta chain) is drawn from a study of OX40 agonist ivuxolimab in advanced cancers. Libraries were prepared by immunoSEQ multiplex PCR; TCRdb keeps only in-frame clonotypes and omits some of them. The data hold 70,000 or so clones, with 84% observed a single time. This CDR3 has 16 amino acids. The ends were cut back, 6 bases at V and 9 bases at J, with 22 bases in the middle. Germline CDR1 and CDR2: SGHTS and YDEGEE. The V and J genes are TRBV5-8 and TRBJ1-6; maybe TRBD1 (6 bases). The source material was CD4+ or CD8+ T cells sorted from blood, sampled in a trial of the OX40 agonist ivuxolimab. This clonotype originated in an adult with an advanced solid tumor such as melanoma, head and neck, liver or kidney cancer. CDR3 DNA sequence: TGTGCCAGCAATCTACCGCGGCGGGGGGCTGGTTCACCCCTCCACTTT. The encoded protein is CASNLPRRGAGSPLHF.